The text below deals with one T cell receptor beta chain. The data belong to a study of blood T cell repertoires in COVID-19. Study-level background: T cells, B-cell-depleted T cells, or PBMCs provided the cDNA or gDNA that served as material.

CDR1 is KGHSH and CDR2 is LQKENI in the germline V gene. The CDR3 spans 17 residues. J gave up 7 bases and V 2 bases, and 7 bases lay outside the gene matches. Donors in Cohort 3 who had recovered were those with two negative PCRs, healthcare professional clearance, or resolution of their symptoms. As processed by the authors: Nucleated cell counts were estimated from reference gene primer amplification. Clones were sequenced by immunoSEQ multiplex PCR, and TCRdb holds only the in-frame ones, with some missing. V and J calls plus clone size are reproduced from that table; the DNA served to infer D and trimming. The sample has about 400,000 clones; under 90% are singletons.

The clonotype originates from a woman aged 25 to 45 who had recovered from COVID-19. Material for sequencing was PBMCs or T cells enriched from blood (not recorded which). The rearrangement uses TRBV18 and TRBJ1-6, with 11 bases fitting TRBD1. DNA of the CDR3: TGTGCCAGCTCACCATCCCGGACAGGGGGCATGAATTCACCCCTCCACTTT. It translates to CASSPSRTGGMNSPLHF.